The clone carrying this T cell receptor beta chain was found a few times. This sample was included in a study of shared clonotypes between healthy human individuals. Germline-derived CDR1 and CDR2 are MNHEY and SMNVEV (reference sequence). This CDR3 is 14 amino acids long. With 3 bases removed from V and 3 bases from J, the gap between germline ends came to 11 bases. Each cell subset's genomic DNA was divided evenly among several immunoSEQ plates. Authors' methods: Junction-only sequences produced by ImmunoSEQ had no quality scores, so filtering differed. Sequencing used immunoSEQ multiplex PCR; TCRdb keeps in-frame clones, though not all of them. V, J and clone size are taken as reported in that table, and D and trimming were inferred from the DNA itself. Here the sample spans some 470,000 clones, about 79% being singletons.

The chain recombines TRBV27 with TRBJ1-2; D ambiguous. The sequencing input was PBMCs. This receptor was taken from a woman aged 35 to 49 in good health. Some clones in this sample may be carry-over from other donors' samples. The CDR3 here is CASSFTARDYGYTF. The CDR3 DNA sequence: TGTGCCAGCAGTTTTACGGCAAGAGACTATGGCTACACCTTC.